This T cell receptor beta chain came from a study of shared clonotypes between healthy human individuals. In this sample, this clone turned up a few times. Sequenced by immunoSEQ multiplex PCR; TCRdb stores in-frame clones only, minus some. The sample yields about 1.1 million clones, about 80% seen once. The source material was memory CD4+ T cells from PBMCs. Subset defined: CD45RA-negative fraction. The sequence came from a man between 18 and 35 years old in good health. Some clones in this sample may be carry-over from other donors' samples.

Written as DNA, the CDR3 is TGTGCCAGCTCACCACCAAGCCGGGGGGGGGCTGAAGCTTTCTTT. It translates to CASSPPSRGGAEAFF. V gene TRBV18 combines with J gene TRBJ1-1; a weak D match, TRBD1 (5 bases). Germline V gene lookup returns CDR1 KGHSH and CDR2 LQKENI. CDR3 size: 15 residues. Trimming left V 0 bases short and J 6 bases short, with 14 bases between.